A single T cell receptor beta chain is shown here with its context. The sample comes from a study of blood T cell repertoires in COVID-19. As for the study in general: Samples of COVID-19 (acute and convalescent) were obtained from the United States, Italy and Spain.

Germline V gene data show CDR1 as SNHLY and CDR2 as FYNNEI. V was clipped by 6 bases and J by 4 bases, with 4 bases between them. The CDR3 totals 11 residues. TCRdb's copy holds only in-frame clones and misses some; the assay was immunoSEQ multiplex PCR. This table has tens of thousands of clones, 70% to 90% appearing once. Sequencing used peripheral blood. The receptor was derived from a man in his 70s with active COVID-19. This chain connects TRBV2 to TRBJ2-1, with unresolved D. The chain's CDR3 is CASSTYNEQFF. The CDR3 nucleotides are TGTGCCAGCAGCACTTACAATGAGCAGTTCTTC.